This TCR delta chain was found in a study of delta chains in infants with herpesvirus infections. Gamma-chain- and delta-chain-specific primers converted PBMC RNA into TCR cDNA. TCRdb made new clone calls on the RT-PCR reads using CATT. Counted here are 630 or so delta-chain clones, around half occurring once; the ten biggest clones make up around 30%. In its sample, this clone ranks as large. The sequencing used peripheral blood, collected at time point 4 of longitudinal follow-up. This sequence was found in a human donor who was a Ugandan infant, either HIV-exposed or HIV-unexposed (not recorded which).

The CDR3 loop reads CALGDISPLYWARPPFLTAQLFF. The DNA of the CDR3 is TGTGCTCTTGGGGATATTTCCCCTCTGTACTGGGCTCGCCCCCCTTTTTTGACAGCACAACTCTTCTTT. V gene TRDV1 combines with J gene TRDJ2, with D tentatively TRDD3 (6 bases). The CDR3 totals 23 residues. CDR1 and CDR2 (germline): TSWWSYY, QGS. Trimming shortened V by 3 bases and J by 1 base, and 33 bases separated the two germline ends.